This T cell receptor beta chain was obtained from a study of regulatory T cells in long-lasting Graves disease (dated by TCRdb to about 2021). In the study overall: In the newly diagnosed Graves' disease group, patients had been taking antithyroid drugs for less than 3 months. The study was registered as a clinical trial and conducted in China. TCR sequencing covered some 13 persistent and 20 or so newly diagnosed Graves' disease patients, some 35 samples in total. Peripheral blood TCR sequencing and RNA sequencing compared persistent Graves' disease patients with newly diagnosed Graves' disease patients. The paper as a whole reports these results and caveats: Sequencing and analysis were limited to the TCR beta chain. Persistent patients shared more public clonotypes among themselves (2,741) than newly diagnosed patients did (approximately 900). Persistent disease showed preferential use of TRBV28, TRBJ1-2 and TRBJ2-5, whereas newly diagnosed disease favored TRBV20-1 and TRBJ2-1. Persistent Graves' disease patients showed lower TCR Shannon entropy and fewer highly expanded clones than newly diagnosed patients, suggesting clonal expansion. The study examined only peripheral blood because the primary lesion, thyroid tissue, could not be accessed. As a limitation, the authors acknowledged that the small sample size may reduce accuracy.

Explained via the paper, the time point label denotes: newly diagnosed GD, antithyroid drugs for less than 3 months. For both TCR sequencing and RNA sequencing, RNA was extracted from PBMCs in TRIzol. The diagnosis of Graves' disease was made according to American Thyroid Association guidelines. Patients for the study were recruited at an endocrinology department in Xi'an, China. Each patient gave roughly 10 milliliters of peripheral blood, collected in an EDTA anticoagulant tube. Ficoll Paque Plus density gradient separation was used to isolate PBMCs, and no further T cell sorting was done. RNA quality was checked with an Agilent 2100 Bioanalyzer and agarose gel, and concentration with a NanoDrop 2000. There are 15 amino acids in the CDR3, from cysteine to phenylalanine inclusive. Only CDR3 DNA is held: 45 bases, read in frame from base 1. V loses 4 bases, J loses 3 bases, and the germline ends lie 17 bases apart. CDR1 and CDR2 are drawn from the germline V gene: SGHRS, YFSETQ.

In the case of this clonotype: The clone's antigen remains unknown. One base away there is no much larger clone; base qualities are not given.

Receptors were amplified or captured by multiplex PCR. Sequencing instrument: Illumina HiSeq 4000. To build TCR beta libraries, CDR3 regions were amplified by Arm-PCR using iRepertoire HTBI primers. Before sequencing, the PCR products went through gel purification. From the authors' description of their analysis: Gene usage analysis of CDR3 amino acid clonotypes used the 62 TRBV and some 13 TRBJ segments found across samples. Filtered high-quality paired reads were merged into contigs using COPE and FqMerger. BLAST was used to align contigs to IMGT TRBV, TRBD and TRBJ reference genes, with CDR3 defined following IMGT. Clonotypes above 0.1% frequency were classified as highly expanded clones. Shannon entropy was used to measure repertoire diversity, and the Gini coefficient was used to measure V-J evenness. Public clonotypes were defined as clonotypes shared by more than one individual. Clones were called with MiXCR by TCRdb after fastp trimmed the public reads at Q25, and only in-frame beta chains were retained. Identical CDR3 proteins give one entry, which carries the most common genes and DNA. Here the V and J calls rest on TCRdb's processing, not on the authors' analysis. The sample contains about 460,000 distinct CDR3 sequences, 13% to 15% of them found a single time. The ten largest clones capture approximately 15% of the sample.

In addition, the sample was reused for a study of T cells in Graves' hyperthyroidism and ophthalmopathy. Per that second paper: A patient counted as having stable Graves' hyperthyroidism if no progression to ophthalmopathy occurred over 18 months of follow-up. Hyperthyroidism patients were newly diagnosed, had a disease duration of under 2 months, and were aged 18 to 65 years. Patients with uncontrolled infections, other autoimmune diseases, pregnancy or lactation were excluded. Diagnoses relied on clinical symptoms, serum thyroxine and TRAb, thyroid ultrasound and orbital computed tomography. For the first round of RT-PCR on the TCR CDR3, the HTBI primer set was used together with the Qiagen OneStep RT-PCR kit. Blood samples also contained most of the expanded thyroid clonotypes (frequency above 0.001), which suggests that blood repertoires may reflect thyroid immune responses. A model built on a 13 V-J signature distinguished ophthalmopathy from stable hyperthyroidism, reaching roughly 88% sensitivity and 81.08% specificity in cross-validation and 80%/75% in testing. In validation, progression to ophthalmopathy was predicted by the model with around 70% sensitivity and 72% to 85% specificity, a median of around 6.5 months before onset. To identify TCR V-J signatures that set the groups apart, the researchers used a discovery cohort of 100 patients, made up of under 45 with Graves' ophthalmopathy and 55 to 65 with stable Graves' hyperthyroidism. An independent validation cohort of under 20 hyperthyroidism patients and roughly 16 patients who later progressed to ophthalmopathy tested prospective prediction of ophthalmopathy. The 75 to 100 discovery patients were divided at random into training and test sets in a 7:3 ratio. The study also compared thyroid tissue and blood T-cell repertoires from more than five Graves' hyperthyroidism patients. After sampling, hyperthyroidism patients received methimazole starting at 30 mg daily, and ophthalmopathy patients received high-dose intravenous methylprednisolone. Libraries were constructed in a second round of multiplex PCR, after which size selection and purification were performed. Libraries were sequenced paired-end with 100 bp reads on an Illumina HiSeq2000. SOAPnuke was used to process the raw data, throwing out any read that contained adapters or uncalled bases, had a mean Phred below 15, or lacked an exact constant-primer or identifier match. COPE v1.2.5 was used to merge high-quality paired reads, and clonotypes were defined as unique nucleotide sequences. Clonotypes were aligned to IMGT TRBV, TRBD and TRBJ reference segments using MiTCR v1.1. The analysis included only V-J combinations with a frequency above 0.0001, which together covered approximately 99% of the repertoires. The TCS score was defined as the ratio of F50 (clonal expansion) to E x V (chaos), calculated using BLOSUM62-based TCRdist between CDR3 peptides within each V-J. Welch's t-statistics and random forest reduced 500 to 650 V-J features to roughly 13, which were used in a naive Bayes classifier (R e1071). Sample size was not statistically predetermined, and investigators were not blinded to group allocation. The paper describes TCR Vbeta CDR3 sequencing of about 140 peripheral blood samples, made up of approximately 40 ophthalmopathy patients, over 70 hyperthyroidism patients and 17 progressor patients.

The chain couples TRBV5-1 to TRBJ2-7, with a tentative D gene TRBD2 over 6 matching bases. The specimen was peripheral blood mononuclear cells (PBMCs), collected at new diagnosis, from a patient treated with antithyroid drugs. The receptor comes from a woman between 45 and 60 years old with Graves disease. Donor details come from another sample of the same person, matched by shared clones. The CDR3 amino acid sequence is: CASSGKGLGRYEQYF. The sequenced DNA: TGCGCCAGCAGCGGGAAGGGACTCGGACGCTACGAGCAGTACTTC.